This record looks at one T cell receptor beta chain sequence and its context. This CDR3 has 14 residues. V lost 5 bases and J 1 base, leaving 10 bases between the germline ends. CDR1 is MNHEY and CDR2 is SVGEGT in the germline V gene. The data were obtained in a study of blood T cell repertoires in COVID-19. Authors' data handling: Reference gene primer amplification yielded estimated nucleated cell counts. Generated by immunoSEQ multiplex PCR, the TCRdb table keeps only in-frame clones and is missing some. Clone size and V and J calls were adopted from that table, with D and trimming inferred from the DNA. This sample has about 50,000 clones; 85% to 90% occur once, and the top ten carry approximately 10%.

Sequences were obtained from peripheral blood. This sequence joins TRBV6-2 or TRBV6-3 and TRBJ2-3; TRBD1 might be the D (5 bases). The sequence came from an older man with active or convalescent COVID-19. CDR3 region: CASSPGFGTDTQYF. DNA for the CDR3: TGTGCCAGCAGTCCAGGGTTCGGCACAGATACGCAGTATTTT.